This T cell receptor (beta chain) was sequenced in a study of control samples from healthy donors and cancer patients. The germline CDR1 and CDR2 sequences are MNHEY and SMNVEV (reference sequence). Trimming took 5 bases from V and 2 from J, leaving 16 bases between them. The CDR3 totals 15 residues. Sequenced by immunoSEQ multiplex PCR; TCRdb stores in-frame clones only, minus some. The table includes about 160,000 clones, 80% to 95% detected once. Material for sequencing was blood. The chain links TRBV27 to TRBJ2-7; D gene ambiguous. This clonotype originated in a woman aged 30 to 39 in good health. CDR3 protein: CASSRVGDIPYEQYF. In nucleotides, the CDR3 is TGTGCCAGCAGTCGGGTGGGCGACATACCCTACGAGCAGTACTTC.